The 19 T cell receptor beta chains in this list originate from one sample, sequenced in a study of T cells in Graves' hyperthyroidism and ophthalmopathy. The CDR3 regions of TCR beta were amplified from RNA transcripts. HTBI primers drove first-round RT-PCR of the TCR CDR3. Each CDR3 protein gets one entry after TCRdb re-called the multiplex PCR reads with MiXCR. The table lists around 340,000 distinct CDR3 sequences, about 20% of them singletons. Sequencing input: blood. Every receptor here comes from a woman aged 50 to 60 with Graves' hyperthyroidism.

Concerning this clonotype: Being one base from a much bigger clone, this may be a read error. The chain has TRBV28 and TRBJ2-1, with 8 bases aligning to TRBD2. The germline V gene has CDR1 MDHEN and CDR2 SYDVKM. The CDR3 is 14 residues long. V lost 5 bases and J lost 8; bases outside the gene matches: 8. The DNA for the CDR3 is TGTGCCAGCAGTCTCACCGGGGGGGCCGATGAGCAGTTCTTC. The encoded protein is CASSLTGGADEQFF.

This clonotype was observed many times. The gene calls are TRBV5-1 and TRBJ1-1; D ambiguous. Germline V gene lookup returns CDR1 SGHRS and CDR2 YFSETQ. CDR3 size: 13 residues. V lost 5 bases and J lost 8, with 16 bases in between. CDR3 loop: CASRPLLGAEAFF. The CDR3 DNA is TGCGCCAGCAGGCCCCTGCTGGGCGCGGAAGCTTTCTTT.

A note on this clonotype: An end of the junction does not agree with germline; a read error may underlie this. The chain combines TRBV6-2 or TRBV6-3 with TRBJ2-5; D possibly corresponds to TRBD1 (5 bases). The CDR3 spans 18 residues. Germline loops: CDR1 MNHEY, CDR2 SVGEGT. The CDR3 reads CASSYHYLPTANQETQHF. CDR3 DNA sequence: TGTGCCAGCAGTTATCACTATTTACCGACAGCGAATCAAGAGACCCAGCACTTC.

V is TRBV7-9 and J is TRBJ2-1; 7 bases match TRBD2. Germline V CDR1 and CDR2: SEHNR, FQNEAQ (reference sequence). The ends lost 4 bases at V and 2 bases at J; junction bases unmatched: 11. The CDR3 loop spans 17 amino acids. CDR3 region: CASSSVIGGGTYNEQFF. The CDR3 DNA is TGTGCCAGCAGCTCAGTGATCGGCGGGGGAACCTACAATGAGCAGTTCTTC.

This rearrangement joins TRBV5-1 to TRBJ2-5; 11 nucleotides align to TRBD1. CDR1 SGHRS and CDR2 YFSETQ come from the germline V gene. Losses at the gene ends were 4 bases for V and 1 base for J; bases not matched to a gene: 12. This CDR3 is built from 18 residues. CDR3 nucleotide sequence: TGCGCCAGCAGCGAAGGACAGGGGGCGCGCTTCTTCCAAGAGACCCAGTACTTC. It encodes CASSEGQGARFFQETQYF.

This clonotype was counted ten times or more. CDR3 sequence reads: CASSHDRASNQPQHF. DNA for the CDR3: TGTGCCAGCAGCCACGACAGGGCGAGCAATCAGCCCCAGCATTTT. V usage is TRBV2 and J usage is TRBJ1-5; TRBD1 matches at 7 bases. V was pared by 6 bases and J by 1 base, with 6 bases of the junction left unmatched. The CDR3 has 15 residues. Germline lookup yields CDR1 SNHLY and CDR2 FYNNEI.

The gene calls are TRBV12-3 or TRBV12-4 and TRBJ2-3; maybe TRBD1 (7 bases). The V end lost 6 bases, the J end lost 4 bases, and 17 bases lay between the germline ends. This CDR3 is 15 amino acids long. The CDR3 reads CASSGGQLISDTQYF. The DNA for the CDR3 is TGTGCCAGCAGCGGGGGACAGCTAATATCAGATACGCAGTATTTT.

At least ten counts were recorded for this clonotype. This CDR3 reads CASRGTSGSYNEQFF. The CDR3 DNA follows: TGTGCCAGCAGGGGGACTAGCGGCTCCTACAATGAGCAGTTCTTC. The chain couples TRBV12-3 or TRBV12-4 to TRBJ2-1; 11 bases agree with TRBD2. CDR3 size: 15 residues. Germline trimming cut 6 bases from V and 0 bases from J; bases unmatched to any gene: 1.

This clonotype was counted only a few times. A much larger clone differs by one base, so this may be a read error. The chain couples TRBV3-1 to TRBJ1-6; 7 nucleotides agree with TRBD1. Germline V gene data show CDR1 as LGHDT and CDR2 as YNNKEL (reference sequence). CDR3 length: 15 residues. The CDR3 loop is CASSQDWAGTAPPHF. The CDR3, as DNA: TGTGCCAGCAGCCAAGATTGGGCCGGGACAGCACCCCCCCACTTT.

V is TRBV10-1 and J is TRBJ2-7; TRBD1 agrees at 8 bases. The trim removed 6 bases at V and 6 bases at J, leaving 7 bases unmatched. This CDR3 spans 13 amino acids. The germline CDR1 and CDR2 sequences are WNHNN and SYGVQD (reference sequence). CDR3 nucleotides: TGCGCCAGCAGCCCGACAGGGGTGGGCGAGCAGTACTTC. Protein product: CASSPTGVGEQYF.

The chain recombines TRBV3-1 with TRBJ2-5; 8 nucleotides agree with TRBD2. V gave up 4 bases and J gave up 5 bases; unmatched junction bases: 9. The CDR3 loop spans 15 amino acids. CDR1 and CDR2 (germline): LGHDT, YNNKEL (reference sequence). For the CDR3, the DNA is TGTGCCAGCAGCCCCTCTAGCGGGTTACCCGAGACCCAGTACTTC. It encodes CASSPSSGLPETQYF.

This clonotype was counted only a few times. The rearrangement uses TRBV27 and TRBJ2-2, with 10 bases matching TRBD2. V shed 5 bases and J 5 bases; nucleotides not matched to a gene: 11. The CDR3 is 17 amino acids. Germline CDR1 and CDR2: MNHEY and SMNVEV (reference sequence). This CDR3 reads CASSPRRLAGNTGELFF. In DNA, the CDR3 is TGTGCCAGCAGTCCGAGACGACTAGCGGGTAATACCGGGGAGCTGTTTTTT.

V is TRBV29-1 and J is TRBJ1-2; 9 bases agree with TRBD1. Germline CDR1 SQVTM, CDR2 ANQGSEA. The CDR3 loop spans 12 amino acids. V trimming: 4 bases; J trimming: 9 bases; junction bases outside the gene matches: 6. CDR3 protein: CSVVGQGMSYTF. The DNA for the CDR3 is TGCAGCGTTGTGGGACAGGGAATGAGCTACACCTTC.

A few counts support this clonotype. The V call is TRBV7-9, the J call TRBJ2-1; D might be TRBD2 (5 bases). Trimming cost V 6 bases and J 8 bases, with 23 bases left between them. Germline-derived CDR1 and CDR2 are SEHNR and FQNEAQ (reference sequence). The CDR3 is 16 residues long. CDR3 nucleotides: TGTGCCAGCAGATATTTAGGCCGGGAAAACACCCATGAGCAGTTCTTC. Its translation: CASRYLGRENTHEQFF.

The J gene is TRBJ1-5, the V gene TRBV2; the D is unclear. The germline V and J ends were trimmed by 5 bases and 8 bases, with 16 bases remaining between them. The V gene's germline CDR1 is SNHLY and CDR2 FYNNEI. This CDR3 has 14 amino acids. The CDR3 loop reads CASSPMTGREPQHF. CDR3 sequence (DNA): TGTGCCAGCAGTCCTATGACTGGTAGGGAGCCCCAGCATTTT.

The J gene is TRBJ1-2, the V gene TRBV10-3, with D possibly being TRBD1 (6 bases). V gave up 3 bases and J gave up 8 bases, with 13 bases separating them. The CDR3 sequence is 13 residues long. Germline V lookup: CDR1 ENHRY, CDR2 SYGVKD. CDR3 coding DNA: TGTGCCATCAGTGACGGGGGGCTACGGGGCTACACCTTC. This sequence encodes CAISDGGLRGYTF.

This clonotype was detected many times. V gene TRBV5-5 combines with J gene TRBJ1-1, with no clear D. The CDR3 loop spans 14 amino acids. Germline-derived CDR1 and CDR2 are SGHKS and YYEKEE (reference sequence). Trimming took off 0 bases at V and 2 bases at J, with 8 bases between the two ends. The CDR3 nucleotides are TGTGCCAGCAGCTTGGCCCCGCAAAACACTGAAGCTTTCTTT. Translating gives CASSLAPQNTEAFF.

This clonotype was recorded at least ten times. The chain employs TRBV12-3 or TRBV12-4 and TRBJ2-7; weak D call: TRBD1 (5 bases). This CDR3 comprises 13 residues. Trimming took off 1 base at V and 4 bases at J, with 8 bases between the two ends. CDR3 region: CASSLDRRYEQYF. In DNA, the CDR3 is TGTGCCAGCAGTTTAGACAGGCGGTACGAGCAGTACTTC.

This clonotype was counted between two and nine times. This rearrangement joins TRBV20-1 to TRBJ2-5; 12 nucleotides line up with TRBD2. After removal of 0 bases from V and 2 bases from J, the junction contained 4 bases not matched to a gene. The CDR3 length is 16 residues. CDR1 is DFQATT, CDR2 SNEGSKA, per germline (reference sequence). The CDR3 region is CSARDASGGDQETQYF. The CDR3 bases are TGCAGTGCTAGAGATGCTAGCGGGGGGGATCAAGAGACCCAGTACTTC.